This T cell receptor (beta chain) originates from a study of regulatory T cells in long-lasting Graves disease. About the study: The study counted Graves' disease as persistent given over 5 years of antithyroid drugs and positive TSH receptor antibodies. Study-wide findings and caveats: Segments TRBV28, TRBJ1-2 and TRBJ2-5 showed preferential usage in persistent disease.

Time point meaning: persistent/refractory GD, antithyroid drugs over 5 years with positive TRAb. PBMC RNA served as the TCR library source. The guidelines of the American Thyroid Association were the basis for diagnosing Graves' disease. This clonotype was seen more than once but under ten times. Its antigen remains unidentified. CDR3-region Arm-PCR and iRepertoire HTBI primers produced the TCR beta libraries. In the original processing: Detected in the samples were about 60 TRBV and around 15 TRBJ segments. TCRdb ran MiXCR on the multiplex PCR reads and lists one entry per CDR3 protein. The V and J calls and clone size are TCRdb's, not the authors'. The sample records roughly 430,000 distinct CDR3 sequences, around 23% being singletons. J gave up 5 bases and V 3 bases, and 8 bases lay outside the gene matches. Germline-derived CDR1 and CDR2 are LNHDA and SQIVND (reference sequence). This CDR3 comprises 16 residues.

Sequenced here: peripheral blood mononuclear cells (PBMCs), sampled when the disease was refractory, from a patient treated with antithyroid drugs. The chain joins TRBV19 to TRBJ1-1; TRBD1 matches at 11 bases. The receptor comes from a female donor with Graves disease. CDR3 DNA sequence: TGTGCCAGTAGTATTTCCGTGGGACAGGGGGGAACTGAAGCTTTCTTT. Amino acid sequence: CASSISVGQGGTEAFF.